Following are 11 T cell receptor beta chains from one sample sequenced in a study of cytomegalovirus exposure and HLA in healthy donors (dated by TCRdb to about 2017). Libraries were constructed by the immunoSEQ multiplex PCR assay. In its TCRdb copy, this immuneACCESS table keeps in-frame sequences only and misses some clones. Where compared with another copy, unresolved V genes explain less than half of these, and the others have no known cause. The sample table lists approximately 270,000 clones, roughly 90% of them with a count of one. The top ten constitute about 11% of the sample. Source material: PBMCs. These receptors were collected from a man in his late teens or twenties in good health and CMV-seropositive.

As DNA, the CDR3 is TGTGCCAGCACCTCAAGGGAGGGGGCGCGTTACAATGAGCAGTTCTTC. Its translation: CASTSREGARYNEQFF. The rearrangement joins TRBV7-9 to TRBJ2-1, with D perhaps matching TRBD1 or TRBD2 (7 bases each). There are 16 residues in the CDR3. V lost 7 bases, J lost 4 bases, and 20 bases lay in between. Germline V gene lookup returns CDR1 SEHNR and CDR2 FQNEAQ (reference sequence).

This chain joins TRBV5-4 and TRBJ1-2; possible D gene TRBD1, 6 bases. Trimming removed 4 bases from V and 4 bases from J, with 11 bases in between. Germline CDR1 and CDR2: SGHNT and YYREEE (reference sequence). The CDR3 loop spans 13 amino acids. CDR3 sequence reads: CASSAGQLYGYTF. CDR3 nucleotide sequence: TGTGCCAGCAGCGCAGGACAGCTCTATGGCTACACCTTC.

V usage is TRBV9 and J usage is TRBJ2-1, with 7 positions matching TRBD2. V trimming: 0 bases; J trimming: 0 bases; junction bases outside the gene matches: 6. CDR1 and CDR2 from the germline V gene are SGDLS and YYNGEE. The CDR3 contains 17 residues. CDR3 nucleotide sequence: TGTGCCAGCAGCGTAGGATTCGCGGGAGCCTCCTACAATGAGCAGTTCTTC. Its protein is CASSVGFAGASYNEQFF.

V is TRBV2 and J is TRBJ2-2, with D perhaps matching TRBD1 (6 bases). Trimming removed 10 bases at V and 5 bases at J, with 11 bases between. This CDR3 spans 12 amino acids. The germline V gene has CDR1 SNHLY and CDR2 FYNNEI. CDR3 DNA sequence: TGTGCCATGATAGGGGGAACCGGGGAGCTGTTTTTT. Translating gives CAMIGGTGELFF.

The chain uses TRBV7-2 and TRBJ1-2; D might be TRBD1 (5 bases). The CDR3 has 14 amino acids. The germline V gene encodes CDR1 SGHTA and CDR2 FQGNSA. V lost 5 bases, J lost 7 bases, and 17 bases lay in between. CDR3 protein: CASSPKGQSFGYTF. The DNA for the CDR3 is TGTGCCAGCAGCCCCAAGGGGCAGTCCTTTGGCTACACCTTC. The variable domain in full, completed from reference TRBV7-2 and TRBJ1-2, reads GAGVSQSPSNKVTEKGKDVELRCDPISGHTALYWYRQSLGQGLEFLIYFQGNSAPDKSGLPSDRFSAERTGGSVSTLTIQRTQQEDSAVYLCASSPKGQSFGYTFGSGTRLTVV.

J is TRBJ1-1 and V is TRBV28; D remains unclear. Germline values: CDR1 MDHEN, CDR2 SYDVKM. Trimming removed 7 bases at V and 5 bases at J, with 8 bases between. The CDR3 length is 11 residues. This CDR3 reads CASTRKTEAFF. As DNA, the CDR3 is TGTGCCAGCACCAGAAAGACTGAAGCTTTCTTT.

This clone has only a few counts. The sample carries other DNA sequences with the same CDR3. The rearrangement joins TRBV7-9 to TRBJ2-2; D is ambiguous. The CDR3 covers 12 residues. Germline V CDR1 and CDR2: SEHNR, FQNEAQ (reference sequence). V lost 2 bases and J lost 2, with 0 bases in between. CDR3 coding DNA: TGTGCCAGCAGCTTAAACACCGGGGAGCTGTTTTTT. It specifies CASSLNTGELFF.

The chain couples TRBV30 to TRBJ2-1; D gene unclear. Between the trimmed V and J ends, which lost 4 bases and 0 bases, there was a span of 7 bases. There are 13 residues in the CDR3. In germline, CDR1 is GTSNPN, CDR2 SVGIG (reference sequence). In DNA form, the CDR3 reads TGTGCCTGGACAGTTAGCTCCTACAATGAGCAGTTCTTC. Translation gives CAWTVSSYNEQFF.

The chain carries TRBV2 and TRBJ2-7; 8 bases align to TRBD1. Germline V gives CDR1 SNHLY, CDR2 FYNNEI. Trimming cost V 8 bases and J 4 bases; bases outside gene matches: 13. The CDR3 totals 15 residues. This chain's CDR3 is CASCSESGGGYEQYF. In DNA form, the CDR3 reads TGTGCCAGCTGCAGTGAATCAGGGGGCGGTTACGAGCAGTACTTC.

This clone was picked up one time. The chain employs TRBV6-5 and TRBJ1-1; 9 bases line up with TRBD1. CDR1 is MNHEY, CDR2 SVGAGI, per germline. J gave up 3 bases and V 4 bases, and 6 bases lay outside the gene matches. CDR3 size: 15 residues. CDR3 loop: CASSFNRGLDTEAFF. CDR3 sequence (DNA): TGTGCCAGCAGTTTCAACAGGGGGCTGGACACTGAAGCTTTCTTT.

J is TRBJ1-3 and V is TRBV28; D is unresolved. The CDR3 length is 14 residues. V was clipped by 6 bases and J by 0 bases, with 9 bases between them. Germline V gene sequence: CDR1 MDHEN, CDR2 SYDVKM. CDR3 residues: CASSVMDSGNTIYF. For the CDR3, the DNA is TGTGCCAGCAGCGTGATGGACTCTGGAAACACCATATATTTT.